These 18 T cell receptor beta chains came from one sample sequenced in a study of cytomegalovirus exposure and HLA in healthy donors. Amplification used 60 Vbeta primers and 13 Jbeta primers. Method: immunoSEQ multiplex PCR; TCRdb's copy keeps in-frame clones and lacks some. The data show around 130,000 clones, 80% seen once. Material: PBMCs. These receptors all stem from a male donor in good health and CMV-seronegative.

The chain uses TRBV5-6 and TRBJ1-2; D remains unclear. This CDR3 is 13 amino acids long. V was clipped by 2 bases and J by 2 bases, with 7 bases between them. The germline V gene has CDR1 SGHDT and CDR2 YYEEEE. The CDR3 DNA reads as TGTGCCAGCAGCTTTCTCCAGAACTATGGCTACACCTTC. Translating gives CASSFLQNYGYTF. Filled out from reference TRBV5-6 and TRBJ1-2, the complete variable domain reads DAGVTQSPTHLIKTRGQQVTLRCSPKSGHDTVSWYQQALGQGPQFIFQYYEEEERQRGNFPDRFSGHQFPNYSSELNVNALLLGDSALYLCASSFLQNYGYTFGSGTRLTVV.

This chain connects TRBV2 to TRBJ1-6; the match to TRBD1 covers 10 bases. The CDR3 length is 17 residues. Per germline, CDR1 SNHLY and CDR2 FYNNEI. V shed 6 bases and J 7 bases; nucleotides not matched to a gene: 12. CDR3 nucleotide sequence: TGTGCCAGCAGCGACCTCGACAGGGGGCTTTCAAATTCACCCCTCCACTTT. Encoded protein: CASSDLDRGLSNSPLHF.

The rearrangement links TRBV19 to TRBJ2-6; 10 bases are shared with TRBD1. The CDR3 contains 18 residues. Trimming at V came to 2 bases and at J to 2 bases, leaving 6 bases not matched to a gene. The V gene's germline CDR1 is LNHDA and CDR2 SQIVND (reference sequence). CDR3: CASSIMGQGLAGANVLTF. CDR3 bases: TGTGCCAGTAGTATAATGGGACAGGGGTTAGCTGGGGCCAACGTCCTGACTTTC. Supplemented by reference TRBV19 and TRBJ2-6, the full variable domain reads DGGITQSPKYLFRKEGQNVTLSCEQNLNHDAMYWYRQDPGQGLRLIYYSQIVNDFQKGDIAEGYSVSREKKESFPLTVTSAQKNPTAFYLCASSIMGQGLAGANVLTFGAGSRLTVL.

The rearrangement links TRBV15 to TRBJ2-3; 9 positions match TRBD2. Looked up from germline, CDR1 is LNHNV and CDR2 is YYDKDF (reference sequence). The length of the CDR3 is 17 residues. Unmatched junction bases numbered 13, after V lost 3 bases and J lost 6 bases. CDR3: CATSREGSSGRADTQYF. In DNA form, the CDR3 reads TGTGCCACCAGCAGGGAAGGGAGTAGCGGGAGAGCGGATACGCAGTATTTT. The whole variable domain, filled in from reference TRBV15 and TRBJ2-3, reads DAMVIQNPRYQVTQFGKPVTLSCSQTLNHNVMYWYQQKSSQAPKLLFHYYDKDFNNEADTPDNFQSRRPNTSFCFLDIRSPGLGDTAMYLCATSREGSSGRADTQYFGPGTRLTVL.

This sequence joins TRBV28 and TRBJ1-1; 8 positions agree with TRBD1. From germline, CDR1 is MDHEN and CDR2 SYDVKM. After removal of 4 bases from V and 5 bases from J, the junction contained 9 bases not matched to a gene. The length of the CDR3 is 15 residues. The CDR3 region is CASSSGGQGKTEAFF. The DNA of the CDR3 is TGTGCCAGCAGTTCCGGCGGACAGGGCAAAACTGAAGCTTTCTTT. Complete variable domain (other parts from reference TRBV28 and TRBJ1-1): DVKVTQSSRYLVKRTGEKVFLECVQDMDHENMFWYRQDPGLGLRLIYFSYDVKMKEKGDIPEGYSVSREKKERFSLILESASTNQTSMYLCASSSGGQGKTEAFFGQGTRLTVV.

CDR3 sequence: CASSYWTGSGELFF. CDR3 nucleotides: TGTGCCAGCAGTTACTGGACAGGGTCCGGGGAGCTGTTTTTT. The chain is built from TRBV6-5 and TRBJ2-2; the match to TRBD1 covers 8 bases. CDR3 size: 14 residues. Germline V lookup: CDR1 MNHEY, CDR2 SVGAGI. V lost 1 base and J lost 6; bases outside the gene matches: 1.

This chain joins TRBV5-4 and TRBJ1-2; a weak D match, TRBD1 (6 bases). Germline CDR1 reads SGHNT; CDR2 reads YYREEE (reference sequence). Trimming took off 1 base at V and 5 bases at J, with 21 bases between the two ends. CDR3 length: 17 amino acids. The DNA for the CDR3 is TGTGCCAGCAGCTTGTCCCTTGTACAGGGCTCATGGTATGGCTACACCTTC. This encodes CASSLSLVQGSWYGYTF.

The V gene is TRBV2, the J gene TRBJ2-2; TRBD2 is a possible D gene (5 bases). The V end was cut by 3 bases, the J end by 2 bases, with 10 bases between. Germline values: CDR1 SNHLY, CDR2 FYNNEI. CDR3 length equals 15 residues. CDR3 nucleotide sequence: TGTGCCAGCAGTGAGATGGGGAGAAACACCGGGGAGCTGTTTTTT. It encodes CASSEMGRNTGELFF.

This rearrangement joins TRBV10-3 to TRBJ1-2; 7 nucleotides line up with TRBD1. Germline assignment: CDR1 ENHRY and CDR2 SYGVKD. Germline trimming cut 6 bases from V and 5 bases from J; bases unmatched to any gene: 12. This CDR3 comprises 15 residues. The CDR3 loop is CAIRPGTEQDYGYTF. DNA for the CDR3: TGTGCCATCAGGCCTGGGACAGAGCAAGATTATGGCTACACCTTC.

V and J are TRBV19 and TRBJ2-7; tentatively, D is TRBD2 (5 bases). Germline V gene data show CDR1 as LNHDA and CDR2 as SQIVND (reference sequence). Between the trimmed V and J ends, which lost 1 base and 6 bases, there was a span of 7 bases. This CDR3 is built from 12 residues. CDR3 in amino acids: CASSIAEGEQYF. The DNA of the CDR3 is TGTGCCAGTAGTATAGCTGAGGGCGAGCAGTACTTC.

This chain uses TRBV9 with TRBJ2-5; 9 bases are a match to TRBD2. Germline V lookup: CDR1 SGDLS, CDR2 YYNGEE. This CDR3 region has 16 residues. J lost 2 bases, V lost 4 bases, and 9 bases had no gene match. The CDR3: CASSPQEGLAQETQYF. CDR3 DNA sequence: TGTGCCAGCAGCCCTCAGGAAGGACTAGCGCAAGAGACCCAGTACTTC. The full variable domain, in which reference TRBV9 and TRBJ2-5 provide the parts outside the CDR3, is DSGVTQTPKHLITATGQRVTLRCSPRSGDLSVYWYQQSLDQGLQFLIQYYNGEERAKGNILERFSAQQFPDLHSELNLSSLELGDSALYFCASSPQEGLAQETQYFGPGTRLLVL.

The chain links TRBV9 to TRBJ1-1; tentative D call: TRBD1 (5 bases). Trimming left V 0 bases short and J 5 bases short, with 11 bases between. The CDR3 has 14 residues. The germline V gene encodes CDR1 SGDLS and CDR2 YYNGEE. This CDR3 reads CASSVVGGGTEAFF. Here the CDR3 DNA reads TGTGCCAGCAGCGTAGTGGGGGGAGGAACTGAAGCTTTCTTT.

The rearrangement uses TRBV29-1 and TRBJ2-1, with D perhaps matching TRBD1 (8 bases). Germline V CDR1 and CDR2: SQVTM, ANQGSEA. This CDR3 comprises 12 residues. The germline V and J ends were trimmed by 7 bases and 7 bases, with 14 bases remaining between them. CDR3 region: CSGKQGGNEQFF. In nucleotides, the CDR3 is TGCAGCGGTAAACAGGGGGGGAATGAGCAGTTCTTC.

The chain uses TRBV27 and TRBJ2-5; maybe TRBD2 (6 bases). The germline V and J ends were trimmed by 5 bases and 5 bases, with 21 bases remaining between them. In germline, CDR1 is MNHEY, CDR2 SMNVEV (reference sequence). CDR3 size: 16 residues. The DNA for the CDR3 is TGTGCCAGCAGTCCACACCAAGCTCTTGGGGGGGAGACCCAGTACTTC. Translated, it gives CASSPHQALGGETQYF.

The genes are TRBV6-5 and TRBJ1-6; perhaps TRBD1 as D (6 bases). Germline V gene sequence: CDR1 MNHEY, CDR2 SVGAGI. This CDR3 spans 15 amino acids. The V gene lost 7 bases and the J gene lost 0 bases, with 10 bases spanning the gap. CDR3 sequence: CASTQGSSYNSPLHF. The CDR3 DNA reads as TGTGCCAGCACCCAGGGGAGCTCCTATAATTCACCCCTCCACTTT.

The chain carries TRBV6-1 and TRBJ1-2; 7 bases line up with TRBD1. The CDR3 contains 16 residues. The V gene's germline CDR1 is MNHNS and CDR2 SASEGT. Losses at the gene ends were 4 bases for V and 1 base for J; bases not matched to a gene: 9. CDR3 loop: CASSAVTGTFNYGYTF. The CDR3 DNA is TGTGCCAGCAGTGCCGTGACAGGGACCTTTAACTATGGCTACACCTTC.

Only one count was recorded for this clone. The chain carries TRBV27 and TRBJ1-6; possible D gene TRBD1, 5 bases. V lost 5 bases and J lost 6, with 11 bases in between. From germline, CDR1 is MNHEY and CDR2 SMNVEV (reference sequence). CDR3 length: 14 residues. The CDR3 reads CASSQGVGNSPLHF. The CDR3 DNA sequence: TGTGCCAGCAGTCAAGGGGTGGGTAATTCACCCCTCCACTTT.

CDR3 in amino acids: CASSLVMNTGELFF. Here the CDR3 DNA reads TGTGCCAGCAGCTTGGTAATGAACACCGGGGAGCTGTTTTTT. The chain couples TRBV5-5 to TRBJ2-2; D is unresolved. V was trimmed by 0 bases and J by 1 base, leaving 4 bases between them. CDR3 size: 14 residues. The germline gives CDR1 SGHKS, CDR2 YYEKEE (reference sequence).